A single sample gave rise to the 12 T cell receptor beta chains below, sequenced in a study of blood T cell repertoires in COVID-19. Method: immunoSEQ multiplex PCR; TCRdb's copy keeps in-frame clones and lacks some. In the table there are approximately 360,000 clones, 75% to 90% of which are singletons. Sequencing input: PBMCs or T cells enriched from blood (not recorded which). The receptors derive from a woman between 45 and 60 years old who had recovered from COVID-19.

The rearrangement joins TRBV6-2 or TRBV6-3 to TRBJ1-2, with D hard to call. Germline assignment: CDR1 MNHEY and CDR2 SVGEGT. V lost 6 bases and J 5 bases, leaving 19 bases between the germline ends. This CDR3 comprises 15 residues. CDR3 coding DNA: TGTGCCAGCAGCAACACCCTGACAATCGATTATGGCTACACCTTC. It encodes CASSNTLTIDYGYTF.

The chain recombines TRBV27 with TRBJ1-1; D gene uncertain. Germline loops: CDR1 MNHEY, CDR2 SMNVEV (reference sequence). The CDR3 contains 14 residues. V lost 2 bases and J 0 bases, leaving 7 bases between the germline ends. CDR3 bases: TGTGCCAGCAGTTTAACTGCGGTGAACACTGAAGCTTTCTTT. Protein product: CASSLTAVNTEAFF.

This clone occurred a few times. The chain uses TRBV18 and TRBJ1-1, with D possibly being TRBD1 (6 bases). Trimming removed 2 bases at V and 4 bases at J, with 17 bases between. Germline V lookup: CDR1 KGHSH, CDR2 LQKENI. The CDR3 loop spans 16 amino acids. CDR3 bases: TGTGCCAGCTCACCAAAGATGGACAGTTCCGGCACTGAAGCTTTCTTT. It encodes CASSPKMDSSGTEAFF.

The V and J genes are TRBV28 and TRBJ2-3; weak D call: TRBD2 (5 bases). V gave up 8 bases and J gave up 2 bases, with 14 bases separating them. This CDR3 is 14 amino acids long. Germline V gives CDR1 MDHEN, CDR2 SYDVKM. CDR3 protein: CASLGPDYTDTQYF. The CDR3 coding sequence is TGTGCCAGCCTAGGACCAGACTACACAGATACGCAGTATTTT.

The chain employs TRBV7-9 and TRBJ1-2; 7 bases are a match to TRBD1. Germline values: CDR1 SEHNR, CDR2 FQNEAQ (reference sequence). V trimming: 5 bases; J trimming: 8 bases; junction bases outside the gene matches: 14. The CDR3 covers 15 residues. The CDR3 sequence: CASSTQGVRSDGYTF. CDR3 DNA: TGTGCCAGCAGCACGCAGGGGGTTCGGTCCGACGGCTACACCTTC. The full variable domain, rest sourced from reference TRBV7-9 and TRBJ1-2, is DTGVSQNPRHKITKRGQNVTFRCDPISEHNRLYWYRQTLGQGPEFLTYFQNEAQLEKSRLLSDRFSAERPKGSFSTLEIQRTEQGDSAMYLCASSTQGVRSDGYTFGSGTRLTVV.

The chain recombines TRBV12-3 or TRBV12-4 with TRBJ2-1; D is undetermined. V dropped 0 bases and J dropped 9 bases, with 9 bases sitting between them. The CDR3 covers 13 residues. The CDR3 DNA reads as TGTGCCAGCAGTTTAGCATTCGGTGGTGAGCAGTTCTTC. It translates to CASSLAFGGEQFF.

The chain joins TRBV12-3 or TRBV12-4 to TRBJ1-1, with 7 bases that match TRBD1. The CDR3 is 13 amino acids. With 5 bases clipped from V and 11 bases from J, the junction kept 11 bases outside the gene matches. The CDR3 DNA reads TGTGCCAGCAGTCCTCAGGGGGGTCTGAAGGCTTTCTTT. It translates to CASSPQGGLKAFF.

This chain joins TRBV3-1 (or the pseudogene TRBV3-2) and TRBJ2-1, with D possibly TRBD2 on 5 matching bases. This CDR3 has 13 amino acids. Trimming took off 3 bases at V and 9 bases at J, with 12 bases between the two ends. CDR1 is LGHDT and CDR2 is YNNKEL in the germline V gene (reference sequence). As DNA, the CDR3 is TGTGCCAGCAGCCAGGACTCGATTGGTGAGCAGTTCTTC. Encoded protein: CASSQDSIGEQFF.

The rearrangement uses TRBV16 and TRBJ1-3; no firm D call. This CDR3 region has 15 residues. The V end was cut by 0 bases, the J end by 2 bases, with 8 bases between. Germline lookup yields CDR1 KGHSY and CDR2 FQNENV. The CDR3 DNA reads TGTGCCAGCAGCCAATCGCGAGGGACTGGAAACACCATATATTTT. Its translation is CASSQSRGTGNTIYF.

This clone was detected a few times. The CDR3: CASSLGDSLYYGYTF. CDR3 bases: TGTGCCAGCAGTCTCGGGGACAGTTTGTACTATGGCTACACCTTC. The chain employs TRBV6-2 or TRBV6-3 and TRBJ1-2; the match to TRBD1 covers 7 bases. Germline assignment: CDR1 MNHEY and CDR2 SVGEGT. V trimming: 5 bases; J trimming: 3 bases; junction bases outside the gene matches: 9. The CDR3 loop spans 15 amino acids.

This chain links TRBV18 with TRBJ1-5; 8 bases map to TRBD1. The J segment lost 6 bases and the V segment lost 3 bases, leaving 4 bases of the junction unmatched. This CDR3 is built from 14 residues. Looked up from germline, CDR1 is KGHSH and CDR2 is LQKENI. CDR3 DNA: TGTGCCAGCTCACCTCAGGGGGCCCGTCAGCCCCAGCATTTT. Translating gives CASSPQGARQPQHF. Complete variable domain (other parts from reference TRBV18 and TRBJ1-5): NAGVMQNPRHLVRRRGQEARLRCSPMKGHSHVYWYRQLPEEGLKFMVYLQKENIIDESGMPKERFSAEFPKEGPSILRIQQVVRGDSAAYFCASSPQGARQPQHFGDGTRLSIL.

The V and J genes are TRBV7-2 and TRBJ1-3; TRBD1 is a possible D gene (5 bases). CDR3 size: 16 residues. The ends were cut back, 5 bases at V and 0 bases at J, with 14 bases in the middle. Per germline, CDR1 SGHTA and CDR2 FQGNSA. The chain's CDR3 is CASSPGGGGSGNTIYF. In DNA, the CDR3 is TGTGCCAGCAGCCCGGGCGGGGGGGGCTCTGGAAACACCATATATTTT. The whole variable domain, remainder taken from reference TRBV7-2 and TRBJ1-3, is GAGVSQSPSNKVTEKGKDVELRCDPISGHTALYWYRQSLGQGLEFLIYFQGNSAPDKSGLPSDRFSAERTGGSVSTLTIQRTQQEDSAVYLCASSPGGGGSGNTIYFGEGSWLTVV.